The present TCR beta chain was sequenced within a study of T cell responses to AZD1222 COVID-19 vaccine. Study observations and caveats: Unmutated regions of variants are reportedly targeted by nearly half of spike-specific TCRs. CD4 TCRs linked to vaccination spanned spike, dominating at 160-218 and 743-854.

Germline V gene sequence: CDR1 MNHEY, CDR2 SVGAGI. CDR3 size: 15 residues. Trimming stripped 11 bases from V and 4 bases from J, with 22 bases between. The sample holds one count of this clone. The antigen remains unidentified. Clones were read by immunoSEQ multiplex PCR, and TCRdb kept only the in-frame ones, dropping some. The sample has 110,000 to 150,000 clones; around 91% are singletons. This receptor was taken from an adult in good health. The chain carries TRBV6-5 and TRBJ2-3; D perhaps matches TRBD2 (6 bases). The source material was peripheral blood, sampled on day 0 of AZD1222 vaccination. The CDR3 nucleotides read TGTGCCGTGCGCGGGGCGACGGGTATAGCAGATACGCAGTATTTT. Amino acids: CAVRGATGIADTQYF.